A selection of T cell receptor beta chains follows, all from one sample in a study of T cells in Graves' hyperthyroidism and ophthalmopathy. TCRdb re-called the multiplex PCR reads through MiXCR, storing one row per CDR3 protein. The sample contains more than 75,000 distinct CDR3 sequences, roughly 56% of which appear only once. The sequenced sample consisted of blood. The receptors stem from a middle-aged woman with Graves' hyperthyroidism. CDR3s include the opening cysteine and the closing phenylalanine or tryptophan. The order of the fields is D gene, J gene, clone size, V gene, CDR3 protein, CDR3 DNA. D genes are given only for firm matches. Size is omitted from some rows. Given values are once, few, many or a class for expanded clones.

d_call: TRBD2; j_call: TRBJ2-7; clone_size: .; v_call: TRBV5-1; cdr3_aa: CASSLRGLAGAANYEQYF; cdr3_nt: TGCGCCAGCAGCTTGAGAGGACTAGCGGGAGCAGCTAACTACGAGCAGTACTTC
d_call: TRBD1; j_call: TRBJ1-1; clone_size: .; v_call: TRBV25-1; cdr3_aa: CARINRQGRDTEAFF; cdr3_nt: TGTGCTAGAATAAACCGACAGGGGAGGGACACTGAAGCTTTCTTT
d_call: .; j_call: TRBJ2-7; clone_size: .; v_call: TRBV6-5; cdr3_aa: CASSYESGGPEQYF; cdr3_nt: TGTGCCAGCAGTTACGAATCAGGCGGGCCGGAGCAGTACTTC
d_call: TRBD1; j_call: TRBJ1-4; clone_size: .; v_call: TRBV7-6; cdr3_aa: CASSFGTGAEKLFF; cdr3_nt: TGTGCCAGCAGCTTTGGGACAGGGGCTGAAAAACTGTTTTTT
d_call: TRBD1; j_call: TRBJ1-4; clone_size: .; v_call: TRBV19; cdr3_aa: CASTRDRNNEKLFF; cdr3_nt: TGTGCCAGTACCCGGGACAGGAATAATGAAAAACTGTTTTTT
d_call: .; j_call: TRBJ2-2; clone_size: many; v_call: TRBV29-1; cdr3_aa: CSVGGSQTGELFF; cdr3_nt: TGCAGCGTTGGAGGGAGTCAGACCGGGGAGCTGTTTTTT
d_call: .; j_call: TRBJ2-5; clone_size: .; v_call: TRBV9; cdr3_aa: CASSVGGYF; cdr3_nt: TGTGCCAGCAGCGTGGGCGGGTACTTC
d_call: TRBD1; j_call: TRBJ2-7; clone_size: .; v_call: TRBV7-9; cdr3_aa: CASSPTRDSYEQYF; cdr3_nt: TGTGCCAGCAGCCCTACCCGGGACAGCTACGAGCAGTACTTC
d_call: TRBD1; j_call: TRBJ2-7; clone_size: .; v_call: TRBV7-3; cdr3_aa: CASSRLGQGGYEQYF; cdr3_nt: TGTGCCAGCAGCCGCCTTGGACAGGGGGGGTACGAGCAGTACTTC
d_call: .; j_call: TRBJ2-3; clone_size: .; v_call: TRBV7-2; cdr3_aa: CASSYSRWGTDTQYF; cdr3_nt: TGTGCCAGCAGTTATTCTCGGTGGGGGACAGATACGCAGTATTTT
d_call: .; j_call: TRBJ1-2; clone_size: few; v_call: TRBV10-2; cdr3_aa: CASSEITGRVAPNYGYTF; cdr3_nt: TGCGCCAGCAGTGAGATTACAGGGAGGGTGGCGCCTAACTATGGCTACACCTTC
d_call: .; j_call: TRBJ2-2; clone_size: .; v_call: TRBV9; cdr3_aa: CASSPSGWAYGELFF; cdr3_nt: TGTGCCAGCAGCCCTTCAGGGTGGGCCTACGGGGAGCTGTTTTTT
d_call: .; j_call: TRBJ2-7; clone_size: many; v_call: TRBV24-1; cdr3_aa: CATSDLLGDEQYF; cdr3_nt: TGTGCCACCAGTGATCTACTAGGAGACGAGCAGTACTTC
d_call: .; j_call: TRBJ1-1; clone_size: many; v_call: TRBV7-9; cdr3_aa: CASSFRTTEAFF; cdr3_nt: TGTGCCAGCAGCTTCCGGACCACTGAAGCTTTCTTT
d_call: .; j_call: TRBJ1-1; clone_size: .; v_call: TRBV10-3; cdr3_aa: CAISAMGQQNTEAFF; cdr3_nt: TGTGCCATCAGTGCTATGGGGCAGCAGAACACTGAAGCTTTCTTT
d_call: .; j_call: TRBJ1-1; clone_size: .; v_call: TRBV11-2; cdr3_aa: CASSLVLGVGTEAFF; cdr3_nt: TGTGCCAGCAGCTTAGTTCTGGGCGTGGGCACTGAAGCTTTCTTT
d_call: TRBD1; j_call: TRBJ1-6; clone_size: .; v_call: TRBV7-2; cdr3_aa: CASSLGGTGFSPLHF; cdr3_nt: TGTGCCAGCAGCTTAGGAGGGACAGGGTTTTCACCCCTCCACTTT
d_call: .; j_call: TRBJ2-2; clone_size: many; v_call: TRBV5-4; cdr3_aa: CASSSFWLAQDTGELFF; cdr3_nt: TGTGCCAGCAGCTCCTTTTGGCTAGCGCAGGACACCGGGGAGCTGTTTTTT
d_call: TRBD1; j_call: TRBJ1-6; clone_size: .; v_call: TRBV20-1; cdr3_aa: CSAATGFYNSPLHF; cdr3_nt: TGCAGTGCTGCGACAGGGTTCTATAATTCACCCCTCCACTTT
d_call: TRBD1; j_call: TRBJ1-2; clone_size: few; v_call: TRBV20-1; cdr3_aa: CSASNRGRYGYTF; cdr3_nt: TGCAGTGCTAGTAACAGGGGCCGCTATGGCTACACCTTC
d_call: .; j_call: TRBJ2-2; clone_size: .; v_call: TRBV5-1; cdr3_aa: CASSVGEGGLFF; cdr3_nt: TGCGCCAGCAGCGTAGGTGAGGGAGGGCTGTTTTTT
d_call: .; j_call: TRBJ2-3; clone_size: few; v_call: TRBV2; cdr3_aa: CASSYSDSSTDTQYF; cdr3_nt: TGTGCCAGCAGTTACTCTGACTCAAGCACAGATACGCAGTATTTT
d_call: .; j_call: TRBJ1-3; clone_size: .; v_call: TRBV7-2; cdr3_aa: CASSFLTAGSTIYF; cdr3_nt: TGTGCCAGCAGCTTTCTGACAGCTGGAAGCACCATATATTTT
d_call: .; j_call: TRBJ2-5; clone_size: .; v_call: TRBV12-3/TRBV12-4; cdr3_aa: CASSDSWGSAETQYF; cdr3_nt: TGTGCCAGCAGTGACTCCTGGGGTTCAGCTGAGACCCAGTACTTC
d_call: .; j_call: TRBJ2-7; clone_size: few; v_call: TRBV7-2; cdr3_aa: CASSFIGQYF; cdr3_nt: TGTGCCAGCAGCTTCATCGGGCAGTACTTC
d_call: .; j_call: TRBJ2-2; clone_size: .; v_call: TRBV10-3; cdr3_aa: CAITPTVLNTGELFF; cdr3_nt: TGTGCCATCACTCCGACAGTGCTCAATACCGGGGAGCTGTTTTTT
d_call: TRBD2; j_call: TRBJ2-7; clone_size: few; v_call: TRBV10-3; cdr3_aa: CAISGLAGGYEQYF; cdr3_nt: TGTGCCATCAGTGGACTAGCGGGAGGCTACGAGCAGTACTTC
d_call: TRBD1; j_call: TRBJ1-2; clone_size: .; v_call: TRBV29-1; cdr3_aa: CSVVDRGRDYGYTF; cdr3_nt: TGCAGCGTGGTTGACAGGGGGCGAGACTATGGCTACACCTTC
d_call: .; j_call: TRBJ2-6; clone_size: .; v_call: TRBV18; cdr3_aa: CASTPGANVLTF; cdr3_nt: TGTGCCAGCACCCCTGGGGCCAACGTCCTGACTTTC
d_call: .; j_call: TRBJ2-7; clone_size: many; v_call: TRBV29-1; cdr3_aa: CSVIYPGAYEHF; cdr3_nt: TGCAGCGTTATCTATCCGGGGGCCTACGAGCACTTC
d_call: .; j_call: TRBJ2-5; clone_size: .; v_call: TRBV7-2; cdr3_aa: CASSGRGKETQYF; cdr3_nt: TGTGCCAGCAGTGGCCGCGGGAAAGAGACCCAGTACTTC
d_call: TRBD1; j_call: TRBJ1-1; clone_size: many; v_call: TRBV5-6; cdr3_aa: CASSLANGQAFLALQAFF; cdr3_nt: TGTGCCAGCAGCTTGGCCAATGGACAGGCTTTTTTGGCCCTTCAAGCTTTCTTT
d_call: .; j_call: TRBJ2-5; clone_size: few; v_call: TRBV12-3/TRBV12-4; cdr3_aa: CASSLAGLQETQYF; cdr3_nt: TGTGCCAGCAGTTTAGCGGGACTCCAAGAGACCCAGTACTTC
d_call: TRBD1; j_call: TRBJ2-5; clone_size: few; v_call: TRBV20-1; cdr3_aa: CSAREGTGGGKTQYF; cdr3_nt: TGCAGTGCTAGAGAGGGGACAGGGGGCGGGAAGACCCAGTACTTC
d_call: .; j_call: TRBJ1-2; clone_size: few; v_call: TRBV2; cdr3_aa: CAISGGTGAYGYTF; cdr3_nt: TGTGCCATCAGTGGAGGTACGGGAGCCTATGGCTACACCTTC
d_call: .; j_call: TRBJ2-5; clone_size: .; v_call: TRBV10-1; cdr3_aa: CASSESFGGTQETQYF; cdr3_nt: TGCGCCAGCAGTGAGTCCTTCGGCGGTACCCAAGAGACCCAGTACTTC
d_call: .; j_call: TRBJ1-1; clone_size: .; v_call: TRBV29-1; cdr3_aa: CSVSVGNTEAFF; cdr3_nt: TGCAGCGTCTCTGTGGGGAACACTGAAGCTTTCTTT
d_call: .; j_call: TRBJ2-3; clone_size: many; v_call: TRBV29-1; cdr3_aa: CSVEPGAADTQYF; cdr3_nt: TGCAGCGTTGAACCAGGGGCGGCAGATACGCAGTATTTT
d_call: .; j_call: TRBJ1-1; clone_size: many; v_call: TRBV24-1; cdr3_aa: CATSDPRKGGNTEAFF; cdr3_nt: TGTGCCACCAGTGATCCCCGTAAAGGGGGAAACACTGAAGCTTTCTTT
d_call: .; j_call: TRBJ2-3; clone_size: .; v_call: TRBV15; cdr3_aa: CALFARSTDTQYF; cdr3_nt: TGTGCCCTTTTTGCGAGGAGCACAGATACGCAGTATTTT
d_call: TRBD1; j_call: TRBJ1-2; clone_size: .; v_call: TRBV5-1; cdr3_aa: CAGSTGQVYNYGYTF; cdr3_nt: TGCGCCGGCAGCACGGGACAGGTGTATAACTATGGCTACACCTTC
d_call: TRBD1; j_call: TRBJ2-2; clone_size: .; v_call: TRBV7-9; cdr3_aa: CASSLGDRVELFF; cdr3_nt: TGTGCCAGCAGCTTAGGGGACAGGGTGGAGCTGTTTTTT
d_call: .; j_call: TRBJ2-7; clone_size: .; v_call: TRBV29-1; cdr3_aa: CSVLGPGKDEQYF; cdr3_nt: TGCAGCGTATTGGGCCCAGGGAAAGACGAGCAGTACTTC
d_call: .; j_call: TRBJ1-3; clone_size: few; v_call: TRBV9; cdr3_aa: CASSRQGTGNTIYF; cdr3_nt: TGTGCCAGCAGTCGGCAGGGCACTGGAAACACCATATATTTT
d_call: .; j_call: TRBJ1-4; clone_size: .; v_call: TRBV7-9; cdr3_aa: CASSLGIEKKKLFF; cdr3_nt: TGTGCCAGCAGCTTAGGGATCGAGAAAAAAAAACTGTTTTTT
d_call: TRBD1; j_call: TRBJ1-4; clone_size: many; v_call: TRBV9; cdr3_aa: CASSATGTGGFSEKLFF; cdr3_nt: TGTGCCAGCAGCGCAACCGGGACAGGGGGCTTCAGTGAAAAACTGTTTTTT
d_call: .; j_call: TRBJ1-1; clone_size: .; v_call: TRBV19; cdr3_aa: CASRVTKNTEAFF; cdr3_nt: TGTGCCAGTAGGGTGACCAAAAACACTGAAGCTTTCTTT
d_call: .; j_call: TRBJ1-6; clone_size: few; v_call: TRBV25-1; cdr3_aa: CASNSPLHF; cdr3_nt: TGTGCCAGCAATTCACCCCTCCACTTT